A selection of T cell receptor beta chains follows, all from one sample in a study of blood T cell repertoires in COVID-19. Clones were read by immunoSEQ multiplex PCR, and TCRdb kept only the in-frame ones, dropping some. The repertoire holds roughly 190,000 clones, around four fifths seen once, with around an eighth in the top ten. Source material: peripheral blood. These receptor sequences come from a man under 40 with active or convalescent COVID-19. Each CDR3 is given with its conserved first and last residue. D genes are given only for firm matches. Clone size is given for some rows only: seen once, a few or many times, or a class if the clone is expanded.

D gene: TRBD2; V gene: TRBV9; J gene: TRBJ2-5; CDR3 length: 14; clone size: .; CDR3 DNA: TGTGCCAGCACCCGCGGGGGATCGCGGGAGACCCAGTACTTC; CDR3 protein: CASTRGGSRETQYF
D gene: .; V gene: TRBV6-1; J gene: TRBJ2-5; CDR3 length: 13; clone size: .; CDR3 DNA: TGTGCCAGCAGTGAATCCCCAATCGGGACCCAGTACTTC; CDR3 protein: CASSESPIGTQYF
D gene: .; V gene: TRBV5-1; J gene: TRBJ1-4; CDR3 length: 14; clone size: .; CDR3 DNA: TGCGCCAGCAGGGCGGGTTCAACTAATGAAAAACTGTTTTTT; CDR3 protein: CASRAGSTNEKLFF
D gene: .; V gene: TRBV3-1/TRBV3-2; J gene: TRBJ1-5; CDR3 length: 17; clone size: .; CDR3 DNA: TGTGCCAGCAGCCAATTTCAGGGGAGAAGCGGCAATCAGCCCCAGCATTTT; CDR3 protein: CASSQFQGRSGNQPQHF
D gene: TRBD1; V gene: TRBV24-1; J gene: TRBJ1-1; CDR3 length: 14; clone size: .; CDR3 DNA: TGTGCCACCCGTGCCGGGACAGGGAACACTGAAGCTTTCTTT; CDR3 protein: CATRAGTGNTEAFF
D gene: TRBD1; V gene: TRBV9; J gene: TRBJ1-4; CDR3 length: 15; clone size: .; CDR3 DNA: TGTGCCAGCAGCTTCCAGGACAGGGTTAATGAAAAACTGTTTTTT; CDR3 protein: CASSFQDRVNEKLFF
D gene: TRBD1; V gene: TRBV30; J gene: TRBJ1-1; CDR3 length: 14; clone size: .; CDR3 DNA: TGTGCCTGGAGAAGGACAGGTGGGAACACTGAAGCTTTCTTT; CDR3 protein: CAWRRTGGNTEAFF
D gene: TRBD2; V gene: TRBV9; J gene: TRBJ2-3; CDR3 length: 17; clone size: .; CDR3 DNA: TGTGCCAGCAGCGTAGTGCAGGCTAGCGGGAGCACAGATACGCAGTATTTT; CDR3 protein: CASSVVQASGSTDTQYF
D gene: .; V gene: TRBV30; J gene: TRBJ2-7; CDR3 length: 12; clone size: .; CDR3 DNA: TGTGCCTGGAAGGGGTCTAGCTACGAGCAGTACTTC; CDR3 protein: CAWKGSSYEQYF
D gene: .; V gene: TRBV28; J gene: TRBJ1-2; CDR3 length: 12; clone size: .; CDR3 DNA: TGTGCCAGCAGTTTTCTTGACTATGGCTACACCTTC; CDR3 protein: CASSFLDYGYTF
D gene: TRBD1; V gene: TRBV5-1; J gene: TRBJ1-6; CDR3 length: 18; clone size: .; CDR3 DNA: TGCGCCAGCAGCGCTGGACAGGGTGGGATTTCCTATAATTCACCCCTCCACTTT; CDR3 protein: CASSAGQGGISYNSPLHF
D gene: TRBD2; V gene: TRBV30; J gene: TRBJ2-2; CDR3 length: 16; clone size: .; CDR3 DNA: TGTGCCTGGAGTGTACGGGGACTAGGGAACACCGGGGAGCTGTTTTTT; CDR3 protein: CAWSVRGLGNTGELFF
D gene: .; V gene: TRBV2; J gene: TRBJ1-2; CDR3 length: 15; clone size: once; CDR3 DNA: TGTGCCAGCAGTGAAGCGCTTCCAGGGAACTATGGCTACACCTTC; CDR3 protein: CASSEALPGNYGYTF
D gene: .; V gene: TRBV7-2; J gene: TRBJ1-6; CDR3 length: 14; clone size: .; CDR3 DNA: TGTGCCACCTTAATCGGCTCCTATAATTCACCCCTCCACTTT; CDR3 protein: CATLIGSYNSPLHF
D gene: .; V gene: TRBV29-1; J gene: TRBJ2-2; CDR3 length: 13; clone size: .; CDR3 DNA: TGCAGCGTTGTAAATACAGGGACCGGGGAGCTGTTTTTT; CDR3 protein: CSVVNTGTGELFF
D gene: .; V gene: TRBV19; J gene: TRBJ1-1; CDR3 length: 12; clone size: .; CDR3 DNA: TGTGCCAGTACCCGACAGAACACTGAAGCTTTCTTT; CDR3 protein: CASTRQNTEAFF
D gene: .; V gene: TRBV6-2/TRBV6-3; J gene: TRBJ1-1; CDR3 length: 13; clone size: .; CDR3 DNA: TGTGCCAGCAGTTACGGGGGGTCTCTTGAAGCTTTCTTT; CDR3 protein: CASSYGGSLEAFF
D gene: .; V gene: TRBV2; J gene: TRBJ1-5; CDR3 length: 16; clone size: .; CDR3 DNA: TGTGCCAGCAGTGCCCGGTCCCAGGGCGCCAATCAGCCCCAGCATTTT; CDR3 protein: CASSARSQGANQPQHF
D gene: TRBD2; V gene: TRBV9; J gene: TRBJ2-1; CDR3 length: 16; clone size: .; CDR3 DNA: TGTGCCAGCAGCCCTCGGGGAGGGCTAGGGAACAATGAGCAGTTCTTC; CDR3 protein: CASSPRGGLGNNEQFF
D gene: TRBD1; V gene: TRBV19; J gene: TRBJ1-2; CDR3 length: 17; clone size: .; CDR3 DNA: TGTGCCAGTAGTATAGATCTTCCAGACAGGGGGCGGAATGGCTACACCTTC; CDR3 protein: CASSIDLPDRGRNGYTF
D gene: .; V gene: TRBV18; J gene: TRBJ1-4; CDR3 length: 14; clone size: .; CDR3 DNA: TGTGCCAGCTCACCCCAGGCAGGTGGGGAAAAACTGTTTTTT; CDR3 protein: CASSPQAGGEKLFF
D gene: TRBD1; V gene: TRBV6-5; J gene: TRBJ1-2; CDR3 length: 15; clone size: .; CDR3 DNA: TGTGCCGGGGCGCCGGGACAGGGGAATCCGAGGGGCTACACCTTC; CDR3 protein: CAGAPGQGNPRGYTF
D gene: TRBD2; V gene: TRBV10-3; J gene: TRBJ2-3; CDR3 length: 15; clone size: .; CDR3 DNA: TGTGCCATCAGTGACCTAGCGGGAGCTCGAAATACGCAGTATTTT; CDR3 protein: CAISDLAGARNTQYF